The 21 T cell receptor beta chains reported below all come from one sample, sequenced in a study of T cells in Graves' hyperthyroidism and ophthalmopathy. The TCR beta CDR3 regions underwent amplification using RNA transcripts as the source. The HTBI primer set drove a first-round RT-PCR of the TCR CDR3. TCRdb re-called the multiplex PCR reads through MiXCR, storing one row per CDR3 protein. Of around 340,000 distinct CDR3 sequences detected, over 15% appear once; the ten largest clones hold 33%. The specimen sequenced was blood. These receptors were collected from a man aged 25-40 years with Graves' hyperthyroidism.

The genes are TRBV30 and TRBJ1-2, with 7 bases lining up with TRBD1. The ends lost 4 bases at V and 4 bases at J; junction bases unmatched: 6. Germline V CDR1 and CDR2: GTSNPN, SVGIG (reference sequence). This CDR3 is built from 13 residues. CDR3 loop: CAWTGQAVYGYTF. Written as DNA, the CDR3 is TGTGCCTGGACCGGACAGGCCGTCTATGGCTACACCTTC.

There are many counts of this clonotype. The gene calls are TRBV5-1 and TRBJ2-7; weak D call: TRBD1 (7 bases). CDR3 length: 15 amino acids. Germline V gives CDR1 SGHRS, CDR2 YFSETQ. V lost 0 bases and J 2 bases, leaving 12 bases between the germline ends. CDR3 protein: CASSLGGTEAYEQYF. For the CDR3, the DNA is TGCGCCAGCAGCTTGGGCGGGACAGAGGCCTACGAGCAGTACTTC. Full variable domain (outside the CDR3, taken from reference TRBV5-1 and TRBJ2-7): KAGVTQTPRYLIKTRGQQVTLSCSPISGHRSVSWYQQTPGQGLQFLFEYFSETQRNKGNFPGRFSGRQFSNSRSEMNVSTLELGDSALYLCASSLGGTEAYEQYFGPGTRLTVT.

V and J are TRBV6-1 and TRBJ1-3; a possible D gene is TRBD1 (5 bases). Germline V gene sequence: CDR1 MNHNS, CDR2 SASEGT. The V and J ends lost 2 bases and 0 bases respectively, with 11 bases between them. The CDR3 runs to 16 residues. In DNA, the CDR3 is TGTGCCAGCAGTGAAAGATTTGGGGCCTCTGGAAACACCATATATTTT. This codes for CASSERFGASGNTIYF.

This clonotype has a handful of counts. A much bigger clone sits one base away, suggesting this may be a read error. The rearrangement links TRBV7-2 to TRBJ2-3; the match to TRBD2 covers 7 bases. The germline gives CDR1 SGHTA, CDR2 FQGNSA. The CDR3 runs to 15 residues. The CDR3 here is CAGSLGGSRTDTQYF. DNA for the CDR3: TGTGCCGGCAGCTTAGGCGGGAGTAGGACAGATACGCAGTATTTT. The full variable domain, its missing parts supplied by reference TRBV7-2 and TRBJ2-3, is GAGVSQSPSNKVTEKGKDVELRCDPISGHTALYWYRQSLGQGLEFLIYFQGNSAPDKSGLPSDRFSAERTGGSVSTLTIQRTQQEDSAVYLCAGSLGGSRTDTQYFGPGTRLTVL.

A few counts support this clonotype. An end of the junction differs from the germline gene, which may be a read error. The chain carries TRBV7-8 and TRBJ2-7; perhaps D is TRBD1 or TRBD2 (5 bases each). From germline, CDR1 is SGHVS and CDR2 FQNEAQ. The CDR3 loop spans 14 amino acids. The CDR3 loop reads CAGSPRWGSHEQYF. The DNA of the CDR3 is TGTGCCGGCAGCCCGAGGTGGGGGTCTCACGAGCAGTACTTC.

This clonotype was observed many times. The genes are TRBV18 and TRBJ2-2; 9 positions match TRBD1. The CDR3 is 16 amino acids. CDR1 KGHSH and CDR2 LQKENI come from the germline V gene. V gave up 0 bases and J gave up 4 bases; unmatched junction bases: 3. The DNA of the CDR3 is TGTGCCAGCTCACCACCGGGACAGGGAGGCACCGGGGAGCTGTTTTTT. It yields the protein CASSPPGQGGTGELFF. The whole variable domain, remainder taken from reference TRBV18 and TRBJ2-2, is NAGVMQNPRHLVRRRGQEARLRCSPMKGHSHVYWYRQLPEEGLKFMVYLQKENIIDESGMPKERFSAEFPKEGPSILRIQQVVRGDSAAYFCASSPPGQGGTGELFFGEGSRLTVL.

This clonotype was observed a handful of times. V and J are TRBV5-1 and TRBJ1-6; 8 positions match TRBD1. The V and J ends lost 0 bases and 7 bases, in that order; junction bases with no gene match: 6. Germline CDR1 reads SGHRS; CDR2 reads YFSETQ. CDR3 length: 16 residues. CDR3 amino acids: CASSLEGQGWNSPLHF. The DNA of the CDR3 is TGCGCCAGCAGCTTGGAAGGACAGGGTTGGAATTCACCCCTCCACTTT.

The V call is TRBV27, the J call TRBJ2-1, with D hard to call. The CDR3 is 12 amino acids. CDR1 MNHEY and CDR2 SMNVEV come from the germline V gene (reference sequence). V was trimmed by 7 bases and J by 12 bases, leaving 16 bases between them. This chain's CDR3 is CASTHGRLGQFF. The CDR3 DNA is TGTGCCAGCACTCACGGGCGGTTGGGGCAGTTCTTC.

This clonotype has only a few counts. The V gene is TRBV6-2 or TRBV6-3, the J gene TRBJ2-1; D is ambiguous. CDR1 and CDR2 (germline): MNHEY, SVGEGT. Trimming shortened V by 4 bases and J by 10 bases, and 11 bases separated the two germline ends. The CDR3 length is 12 residues. The CDR3: CASSSDWKEQFF. The CDR3 DNA is TGTGCCAGCAGTTCAGACTGGAAAGAGCAGTTCTTC.

The V call is TRBV6-1, the J call TRBJ2-7; 7 bases agree with TRBD2. The germline V gene encodes CDR1 MNHNS and CDR2 SASEGT. The CDR3 runs to 13 residues. Germline trimming cut 7 bases from V and 4 bases from J; bases unmatched to any gene: 7. CDR3 coding DNA: TGTGCCAGCACTAGCGGCCCCTCATACGAGCAGTACTTC. Translated, it gives CASTSGPSYEQYF.

This clonotype was seen ten or more times. The V call is TRBV11-2, the J call TRBJ2-1; unclear D gene. Trimming left V 1 base short and J 7 bases short, with 8 bases between. This CDR3 is 13 amino acids long. Per germline, CDR1 SGHAT and CDR2 FQNNGV. CDR3 sequence (DNA): TGTGCCAGCAGCTTAGGTTTGGGGAATGAGCAGTTCTTC. It yields the protein CASSLGLGNEQFF.

This clonotype occurred many times. V gene TRBV7-9 combines with J gene TRBJ2-1; 10 bases align to TRBD2. The length of the CDR3 is 14 residues. Germline assignment: CDR1 SEHNR and CDR2 FQNEAQ (reference sequence). The J segment lost 5 bases and the V segment lost 8 bases, leaving 6 bases of the junction unmatched. As DNA, the CDR3 is TGTGCCAGCTTAGCGGGAGGTTTAAACAATGAGCAGTTCTTC. It specifies CASLAGGLNNEQFF.

V and J are TRBV12-3 or TRBV12-4 and TRBJ1-2; 7 bases fit TRBD1. The trim removed 6 bases at V and 5 bases at J, leaving 6 bases unmatched. This CDR3 has 13 residues. The CDR3 protein is CASRPGQLYGYTF. The CDR3 DNA reads TGTGCCAGCAGACCGGGACAGCTTTATGGCTACACCTTC.

This clonotype is a singleton in its sample. V is TRBV10-3 and J is TRBJ1-2; 7 nucleotides agree with TRBD1. This CDR3 has 13 amino acids. The V gene end was trimmed by 10 bases and the J gene end by 3 bases; junction bases not matched to a gene: 8. CDR1 and CDR2 (germline): ENHRY, SYGVKD. The CDR3 coding sequence is TGTGCCAGCACCGGGACAGCGGACTATGGCTACACCTTC. The encoded protein is CASTGTADYGYTF.

This clonotype was seen repeatedly, ten times or more. The chain joins TRBV5-1 to TRBJ2-7, with TRBD1 identical over 7 bases. This CDR3 region has 14 residues. V dropped 7 bases and J dropped 3; count of bases not matched to a gene: 10. The germline V gene encodes CDR1 SGHRS and CDR2 YFSETQ. The CDR3 loop is CASQPDRDLYEQYF. DNA for the CDR3: TGCGCCAGCCAGCCCGACAGGGACCTCTACGAGCAGTACTTC.

This clonotype was observed a handful of times. The genes are TRBV7-3 and TRBJ2-3; 10 bases line up with TRBD2. The ends lost 2 bases at V and 1 base at J; junction bases unmatched: 3. Germline V gives CDR1 SGHTA, CDR2 FQGTGA. There are 16 residues in the CDR3. DNA for the CDR3: TGTGCCAGCAGCTTATTTGGGACTAGCGGCACAGATACGCAGTATTTT. Amino acids: CASSLFGTSGTDTQYF.

This sequence joins TRBV7-9 and TRBJ2-1; D may be TRBD1 or TRBD2 (6 bases each). V was shortened by 1 base and J by 1 base, with 11 bases between the two germline ends. CDR1 SEHNR and CDR2 FQNEAQ come from the germline V gene (reference sequence). The CDR3 sequence is 16 residues long. Here the CDR3 DNA reads TGTGCCAGCAGCTTAGAAGGGGGAGGATCCTACAATGAGCAGTTCTTC. It translates to CASSLEGGGSYNEQFF.

A word on this clonotype: This may be a read error, as it is one base from a much larger clone. The V and J genes are TRBV11-3 and TRBJ2-4, with D unresolved. Germline values: CDR1 SGHNT, CDR2 YENEEA. The CDR3 is made up of 14 amino acids. The CDR3 DNA sequence: TGTGCCAGCAGCTTAGGGGGAACCAAAAACGTTCAGTACTTC. Translating gives CASSLGGTKNVQYF.

This clonotype was recorded at least ten times. The chain recombines TRBV28 with TRBJ2-7, with 9 bases matching TRBD1. Germline lookup yields CDR1 MDHEN and CDR2 SYDVKM. The junction had 12 bases not matched to a gene; V was cut back by 1 base and J by 5 bases. CDR3 length: 17 residues. CDR3 nucleotides: TGTGCCAGCAGTTTATCCCCCTCGGGACAGGGTTTAGACGAGCAGTACTTC. This gives the protein CASSLSPSGQGLDEQYF.

This clonotype was recorded many times. This chain uses TRBV6-1 with TRBJ2-3; D remains unclear. Germline CDR1 reads MNHNS; CDR2 reads SASEGT. The V end lost 0 bases, the J end lost 5 bases, and 9 bases lay between the germline ends. The CDR3 sequence is 14 residues long. The CDR3 coding sequence is TGTGCCAGCAGTGAAGCGGTGTCCGGAGATACGCAGTATTTT. Residues: CASSEAVSGDTQYF.

The rearrangement joins TRBV6-1 to TRBJ2-7; 12 bases agree with TRBD2. CDR1 is MNHNS, CDR2 SASEGT, per germline. This CDR3 spans 16 amino acids. The V gene end was trimmed by 5 bases and the J gene end by 4 bases; junction bases not matched to a gene: 9. The CDR3 region is CASSRHGTSGFYEQYF. The CDR3 DNA reads as TGTGCCAGCAGTCGCCATGGGACTAGCGGGTTTTACGAGCAGTACTTC.